Sequencing of this TCR beta chain was carried out in a study of cytomegalovirus exposure and HLA in healthy donors. CDR1 and CDR2 (germline): MDHEN, SYDVKM. CDR3 length: 15 residues. The ends lost 2 bases at V and 6 bases at J; junction bases unmatched: 6. The PCR employed 60 Vbeta primers together with 13 Jbeta primers. Libraries were prepared by immunoSEQ multiplex PCR; TCRdb keeps only in-frame clonotypes and omits some of them. The sample has approximately 210,000 clones; over 60% are singletons. In the case of this clone: Its matching antigen is unknown.

Points from the study as a whole: Serostatus for CMV was the only available immune exposure information. Three chains linked to CMV were shown in vitro to be specific for CMV antigens. Later analysis identified a missense DCLRE1C variant that was linked to TCR beta V- and J-gene trimming.

The specimen sequenced was PBMCs. The chain carries TRBV28 and TRBJ1-5, with 8 bases identical to TRBD1. The TCR comes from a woman aged 40 to 50 in good health and CMV-seronegative. This CDR3 is CASSLRGQVGQPQHF. CDR3 nucleotides: TGTGCCAGCAGTTTACGGGGACAGGTAGGTCAGCCCCAGCATTTT.